This T cell receptor (beta chain) derives from a study of Tregs in tolerant kidney transplant recipients. The study's findings and limits: Validation in larger populations is needed because few patients were studied. For some patients, primers changed over time, blocking nucleotide-level comparison. Biological reproducibility was not directly addressed in this study.

This CDR3 has 15 residues. After removal of 3 bases from V and 5 bases from J, the junction contained 1 base not matched to a gene. From germline, CDR1 is KGHSH and CDR2 LQKENI. Produced via immunoSEQ multiplex PCR; TCRdb's table is partial and in-frame only. In the table there are tens of thousands of clones, 93% of which are singletons. Mixed chimerism was transient after nonmyeloablative marrow transplants from related graft donors. Points on this clone: No antigen is known for it.

This chain links TRBV18 with TRBJ2-1; 13 bases align to TRBD2. Sequenced material: CD4+ T cells from blood (PBMCs), taken 12 months after the transplant. The clonotype was recovered from a human patient who received a combined kidney and bone marrow transplant. Some T cells may be transferred from the graft donor. CDR3 sequence reads: CASSPGLAGHNEQFF. DNA of the CDR3: TGTGCCAGCTCACCGGGACTAGCGGGGCACAATGAGCAGTTCTTC. Full variable domain (missing parts from reference TRBV18 and TRBJ2-1): NAGVMQNPRHLVRRRGQEARLRCSPMKGHSHVYWYRQLPEEGLKFMVYLQKENIIDESGMPKERFSAEFPKEGPSILRIQQVVRGDSAAYFCASSPGLAGHNEQFFGPGTRLTVL.